The source of this TCR beta chain is a study of OX40 agonist ivuxolimab in advanced cancers. Study overall: In three patients, partial responses were observed, one with hepatocellular carcinoma and two with cutaneous melanoma.

Study outcomes and limitations: In the 0.1 to 3.0 mg/kg range, CD4+ and CD8+ blood T cells had expanded clonally by week 6.

The data were produced by immunoSEQ multiplex PCR, yet TCRdb's version contains in-frame clones alone and is incomplete. The table records 60,000 or so clones, around 93% of them present only once. This CDR3 has 12 amino acids. Germline-derived CDR1 and CDR2 are MNHEY and SVGAGI. V was shortened by 4 bases and J by 4 bases, with 5 bases between the two germline ends. In the case of this clone: Its antigen is not known.

This receptor was obtained from an adult with an advanced solid tumor such as melanoma, head and neck, liver or kidney cancer. V and J are TRBV6-5 and TRBJ1-5; D is unclear. Sequences were derived from CD4+ or CD8+ T cells sorted from blood, sampled in a trial of the OX40 agonist ivuxolimab. The CDR3: CASSFQNQPQHF. CDR3 DNA: TGTGCCAGCAGTTTCCAAAATCAGCCCCAGCATTTT.